This T cell receptor beta chain comes out of a study of T cells in Graves' hyperthyroidism and ophthalmopathy. Across the study: Any treatment followed the collection of peripheral blood at initial diagnosis. Notes on the study in general: Blood also showed most of the thyroid clonotypes that were expanded above 0.001. A model of 13 V-J features distinguished ophthalmopathy from stable hyperthyroidism.

Uncontrolled infection, other autoimmune disease, pregnancy or lactation disqualified patients from enrolment. V lost 5 bases to trimming and J lost 5 bases, with 19 bases between them. This CDR3 region has 15 residues. Germline V lookup: CDR1 SGHRS, CDR2 YFSETQ. Regions amplified from RNA transcripts were the TCR beta CDR3 regions. The HTBI primer set was used in a first-round RT-PCR of the TCR CDR3. Each CDR3 protein is one row after TCRdb ran MiXCR on the multiplex PCR reads. Of about 530,000 distinct CDR3 sequences in the sample, about a sixth are singletons; the top ten hold 15% to 20%. This clonotype was seen more than once but under ten times. Its matching antigen is unknown.

V usage is TRBV5-1 and J usage is TRBJ1-1, with D uncertain. The sequence was obtained from a woman younger than 30 with Graves' ophthalmopathy. What was sequenced was blood. The CDR3 DNA follows: TGCGCCAGCAGGTACCTGAGGGCGAGTGGGACTGAAGCTTTCTTT. Translated, it gives CASRYLRASGTEAFF.